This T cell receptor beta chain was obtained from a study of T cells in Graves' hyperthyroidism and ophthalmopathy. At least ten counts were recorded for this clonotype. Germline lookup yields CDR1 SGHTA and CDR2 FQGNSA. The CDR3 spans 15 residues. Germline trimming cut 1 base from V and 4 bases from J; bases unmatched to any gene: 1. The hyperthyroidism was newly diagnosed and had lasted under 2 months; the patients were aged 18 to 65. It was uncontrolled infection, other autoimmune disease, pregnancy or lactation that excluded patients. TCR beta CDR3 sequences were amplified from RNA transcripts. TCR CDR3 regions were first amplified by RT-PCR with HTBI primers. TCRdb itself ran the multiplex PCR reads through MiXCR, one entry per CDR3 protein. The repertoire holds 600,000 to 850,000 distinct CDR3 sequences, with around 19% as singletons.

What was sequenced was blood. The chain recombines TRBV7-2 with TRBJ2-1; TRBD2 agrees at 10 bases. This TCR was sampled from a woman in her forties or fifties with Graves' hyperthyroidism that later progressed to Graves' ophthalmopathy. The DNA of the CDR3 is TGTGCCAGCAGCTTAGTAGCGGGGGGTTACAATGAGCAGTTCTTC. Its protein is CASSLVAGGYNEQFF.